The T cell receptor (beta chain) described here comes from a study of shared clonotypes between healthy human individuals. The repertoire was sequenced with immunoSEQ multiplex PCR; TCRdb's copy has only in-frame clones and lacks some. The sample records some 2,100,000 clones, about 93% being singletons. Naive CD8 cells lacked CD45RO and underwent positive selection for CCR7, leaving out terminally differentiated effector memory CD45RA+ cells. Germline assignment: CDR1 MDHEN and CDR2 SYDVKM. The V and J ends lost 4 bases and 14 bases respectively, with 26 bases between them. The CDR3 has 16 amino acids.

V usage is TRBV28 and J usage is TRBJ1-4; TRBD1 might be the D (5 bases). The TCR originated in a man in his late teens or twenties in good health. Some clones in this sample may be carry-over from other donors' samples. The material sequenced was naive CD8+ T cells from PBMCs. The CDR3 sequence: CASSYEMGTAWGDLFF. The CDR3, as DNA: TGTGCCAGCAGTTACGAAATGGGGACGGCTTGGGGAGACCTGTTTTTT.